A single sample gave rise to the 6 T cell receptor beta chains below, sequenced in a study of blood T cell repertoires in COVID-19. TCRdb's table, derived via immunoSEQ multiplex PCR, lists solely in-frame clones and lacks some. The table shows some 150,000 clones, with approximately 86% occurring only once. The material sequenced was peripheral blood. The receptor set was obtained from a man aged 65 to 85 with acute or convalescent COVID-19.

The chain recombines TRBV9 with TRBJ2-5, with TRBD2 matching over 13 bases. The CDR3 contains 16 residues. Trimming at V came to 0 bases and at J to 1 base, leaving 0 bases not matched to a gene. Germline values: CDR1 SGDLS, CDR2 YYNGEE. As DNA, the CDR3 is TGTGCCAGCAGCGTAGGGACTAGCGGGAGCCAAGAGACCCAGTACTTC. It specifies CASSVGTSGSQETQYF.

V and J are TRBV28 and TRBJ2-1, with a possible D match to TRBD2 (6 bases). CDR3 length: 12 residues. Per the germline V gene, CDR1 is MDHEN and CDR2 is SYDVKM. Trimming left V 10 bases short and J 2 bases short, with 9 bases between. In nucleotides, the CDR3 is TGTGCCACCGGCGGGACCTACAATGAGCAGTTCTTC. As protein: CATGGTYNEQFF.

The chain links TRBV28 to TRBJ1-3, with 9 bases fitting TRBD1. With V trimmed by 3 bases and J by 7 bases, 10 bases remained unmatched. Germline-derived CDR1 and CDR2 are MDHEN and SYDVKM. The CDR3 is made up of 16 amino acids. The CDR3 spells CASSFFTTGGTNTIYF. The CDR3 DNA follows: TGTGCCAGCAGTTTTTTTACGACAGGGGGTACGAACACCATATATTTT.

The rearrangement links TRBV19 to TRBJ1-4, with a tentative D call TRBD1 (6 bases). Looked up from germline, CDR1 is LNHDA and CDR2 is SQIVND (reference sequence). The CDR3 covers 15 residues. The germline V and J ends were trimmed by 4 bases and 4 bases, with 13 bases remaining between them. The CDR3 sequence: CASSTDRRFNEKLFF. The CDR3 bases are TGTGCCAGTAGTACGGACAGAAGATTTAATGAAAAACTGTTTTTT.

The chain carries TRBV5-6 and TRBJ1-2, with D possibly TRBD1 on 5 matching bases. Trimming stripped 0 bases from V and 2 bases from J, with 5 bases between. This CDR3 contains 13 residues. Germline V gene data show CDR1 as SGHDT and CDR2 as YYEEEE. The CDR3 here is CASSLAGNYGYTF. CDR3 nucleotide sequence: TGTGCCAGCAGCTTGGCAGGGAACTATGGCTACACCTTC.

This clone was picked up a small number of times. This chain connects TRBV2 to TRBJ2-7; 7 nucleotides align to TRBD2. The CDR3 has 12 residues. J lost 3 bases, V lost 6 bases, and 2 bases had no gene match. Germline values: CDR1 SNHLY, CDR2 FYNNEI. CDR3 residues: CASRGEGYEQYF. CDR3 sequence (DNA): TGTGCCAGCAGGGGGGAGGGCTACGAGCAGTACTTC.